A selection of T cell receptor beta chains follows, all from one sample in a study of blood T cell repertoires in COVID-19. TCRdb keeps only in-frame clones here, not all; method: immunoSEQ multiplex PCR. Among about 46,000 clones listed, roughly nine tenths were seen once. Material: peripheral blood. The receptors here all came from a man aged 65 to 85 with active COVID-19. Each CDR3 is given with its conserved first and last residue. Fields, in order: D gene, clone size, V gene, J gene, CDR3 protein, CDR3 DNA. A D gene is named only where the DNA matches it firmly. Expanded clones are given a class, and other clones once, few, many or no size at all.

-	-	TRBV28	TRBJ2-1	CASSLAGLAREQFF	TGTGCCAGCAGTCTGGCGGGGCTCGCCAGGGAGCAGTTCTTC
-	-	TRBV11-3	TRBJ2-3	CASSSTPRDTQYF	TGTGCCAGCAGCTCTACACCGAGGGATACGCAGTATTTT
TRBD1	-	TRBV29-1	TRBJ1-2	CSVEDRGNYGYTF	TGCAGCGTTGAGGACAGGGGGAACTATGGCTACACCTTC
TRBD2	-	TRBV7-2	TRBJ2-1	CASSMGARLAGGLNEQFF	TGTGCCAGCAGCATGGGAGCCCGGTTAGCGGGAGGGCTGAATGAGCAGTTCTTC
-	-	TRBV28	TRBJ1-6	CASKTGSWNSPLHF	TGTGCCAGCAAAACAGGGTCTTGGAATTCACCCCTCCACTTT
TRBD1	-	TRBV5-6	TRBJ1-5	CASSLTGTGGQPQHF	TGTGCCAGCAGCCTTACCGGGACAGGAGGTCAGCCCCAGCATTTT
-	-	TRBV2	TRBJ1-2	CASSVKIAGGYTF	TGTGCCAGCAGCGTAAAAATTGCAGGCGGCTACACCTTC
-	-	TRBV7-2	TRBJ2-3	CASSFNRLSDTQYF	TGTGCCAGCAGCTTCAACAGGCTGTCGGATACGCAGTATTTT
-	-	TRBV28	TRBJ1-2	CASSLTTGNYGYTF	TGTGCCAGCAGTTTAACCACAGGCAACTATGGCTACACCTTC
-	-	TRBV5-6	TRBJ2-7	CASSLEFRWREQYF	TGTGCCAGCAGCTTGGAATTTAGGTGGAGGGAGCAGTACTTC
TRBD1	-	TRBV3-1/TRBV3-2	TRBJ2-7	CASSPRTGGYEQYF	TGTGCCAGCAGCCCGAGGACAGGGGGATACGAGCAGTACTTC
-	-	TRBV24-1	TRBJ2-3	CATRDTHTQYF	TGTGCCACCAGGGACACACATACGCAGTATTTT
TRBD1	few	TRBV27	TRBJ1-1	CASSLAGGTEAFF	TGTGCCAGCAGTTTGGCAGGGGGCACTGAAGCTTTCTTT
-	-	TRBV7-2	TRBJ2-7	CASGLYGLIGSEQYF	TGTGCCAGCGGACTATACGGCCTAATCGGCTCCGAGCAGTACTTC
TRBD2	-	TRBV20-1	TRBJ2-1	CSASSGSKNEQFF	TGCAGTGCAAGTAGCGGGAGCAAAAATGAGCAGTTCTTC
-	once	TRBV6-2/TRBV6-3	TRBJ2-2	CASSLRGGELFF	TGTGCCAGCAGTTTGCGAGGCGGGGAGCTGTTTTTT